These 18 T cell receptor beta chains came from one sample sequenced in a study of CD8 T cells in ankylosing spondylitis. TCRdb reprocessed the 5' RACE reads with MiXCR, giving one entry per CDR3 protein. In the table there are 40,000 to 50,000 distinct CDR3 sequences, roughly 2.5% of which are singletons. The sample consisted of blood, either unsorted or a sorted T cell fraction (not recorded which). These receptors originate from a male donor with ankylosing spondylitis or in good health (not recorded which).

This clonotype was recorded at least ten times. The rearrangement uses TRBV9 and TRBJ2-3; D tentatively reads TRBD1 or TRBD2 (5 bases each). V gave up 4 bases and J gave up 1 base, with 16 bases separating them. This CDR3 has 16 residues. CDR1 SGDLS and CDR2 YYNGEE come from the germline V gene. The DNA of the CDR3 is TGTGCCAGCAGCCCAACAAGAAGAGGGGGCACAGATACGCAGTATTTT. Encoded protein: CASSPTRRGGTDTQYF.

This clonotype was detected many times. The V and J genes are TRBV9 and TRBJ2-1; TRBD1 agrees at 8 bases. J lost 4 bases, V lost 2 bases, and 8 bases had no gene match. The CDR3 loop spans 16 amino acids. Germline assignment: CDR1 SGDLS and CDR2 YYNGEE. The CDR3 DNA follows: TGTGCCAGCAGCGTCACTCCGGGACAGGAATACAATGAGCAGTTCTTC. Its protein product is CASSVTPGQEYNEQFF.

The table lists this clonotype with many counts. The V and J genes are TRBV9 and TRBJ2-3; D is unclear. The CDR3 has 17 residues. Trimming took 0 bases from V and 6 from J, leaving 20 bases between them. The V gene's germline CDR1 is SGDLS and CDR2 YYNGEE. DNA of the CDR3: TGTGCCAGCAGCGTAGGTGTAGGGCCCTTTTTTGGTGATACGCAGTATTTT. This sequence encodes CASSVGVGPFFGDTQYF.

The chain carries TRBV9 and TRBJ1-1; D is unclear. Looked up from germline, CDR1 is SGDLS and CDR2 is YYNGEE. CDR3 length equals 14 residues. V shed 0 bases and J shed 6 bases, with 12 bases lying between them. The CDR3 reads CASSVGMGFAEAFF. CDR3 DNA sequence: TGTGCCAGCAGCGTAGGTATGGGGTTCGCTGAAGCTTTCTTT.

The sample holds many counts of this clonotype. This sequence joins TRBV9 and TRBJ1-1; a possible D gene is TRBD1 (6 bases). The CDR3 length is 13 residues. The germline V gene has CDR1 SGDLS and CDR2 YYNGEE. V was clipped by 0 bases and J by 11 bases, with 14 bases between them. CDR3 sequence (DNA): TGTGCCAGCAGCGTAGCGGGCAGGGGAGGCGCTTTCTTT. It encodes CASSVAGRGGAFF.

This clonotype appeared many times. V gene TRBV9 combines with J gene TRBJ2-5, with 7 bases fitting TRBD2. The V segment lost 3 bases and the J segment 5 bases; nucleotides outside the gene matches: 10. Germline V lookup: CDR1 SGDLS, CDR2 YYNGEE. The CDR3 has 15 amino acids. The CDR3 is CASSGTSVSVETQYF. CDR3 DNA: TGTGCCAGCAGCGGTACTAGCGTTTCTGTTGAGACCCAGTACTTC.

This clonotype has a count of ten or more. DNA of the CDR3: TGTGCCAGCAGCGTAATAGGGACAGACGGCGGGGAGCTGTTTTTT. This gives the protein CASSVIGTDGGELFF. The V call is TRBV9, the J call TRBJ2-2, with TRBD1 identical over 7 bases. J was trimmed by 7 bases and V by 1 base; bases with no gene match: 7. The germline V gene has CDR1 SGDLS and CDR2 YYNGEE. This CDR3 contains 15 residues.

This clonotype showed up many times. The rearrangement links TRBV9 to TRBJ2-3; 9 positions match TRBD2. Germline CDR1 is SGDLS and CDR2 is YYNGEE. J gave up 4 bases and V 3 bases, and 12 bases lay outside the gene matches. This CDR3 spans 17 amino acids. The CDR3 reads CASSAQLSGRIADTQYF. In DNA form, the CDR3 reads TGTGCCAGCAGCGCTCAACTTAGCGGGAGAATCGCAGATACGCAGTATTTT. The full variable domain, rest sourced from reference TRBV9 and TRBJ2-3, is DSGVTQTPKHLITATGQRVTLRCSPRSGDLSVYWYQQSLDQGLQFLIQYYNGEERAKGNILERFSAQQFPDLHSELNLSSLELGDSALYFCASSAQLSGRIADTQYFGPGTRLTVL.

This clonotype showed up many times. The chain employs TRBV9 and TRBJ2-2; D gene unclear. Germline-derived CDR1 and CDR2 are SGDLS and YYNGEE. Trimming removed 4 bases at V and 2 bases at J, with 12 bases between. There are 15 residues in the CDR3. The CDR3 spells CASSPMGLNTGELFF. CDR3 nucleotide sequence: TGTGCCAGCAGCCCGATGGGTCTTAACACCGGGGAGCTGTTTTTT.

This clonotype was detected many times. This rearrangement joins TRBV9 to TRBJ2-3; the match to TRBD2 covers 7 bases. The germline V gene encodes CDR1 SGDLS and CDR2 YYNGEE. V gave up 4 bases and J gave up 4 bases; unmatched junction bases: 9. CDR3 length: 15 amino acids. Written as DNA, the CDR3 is TGTGCCAGCAGCCTAGGTGCGGGAGAGGCAGATACGCAGTATTTT. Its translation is CASSLGAGEADTQYF.

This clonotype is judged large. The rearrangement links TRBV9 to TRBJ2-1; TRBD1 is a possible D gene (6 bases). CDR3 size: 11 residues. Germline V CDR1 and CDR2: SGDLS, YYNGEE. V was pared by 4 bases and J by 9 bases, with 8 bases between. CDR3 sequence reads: CASSPGAEQFF. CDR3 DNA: TGTGCCAGCAGCCCAGGGGCTGAGCAGTTCTTC.

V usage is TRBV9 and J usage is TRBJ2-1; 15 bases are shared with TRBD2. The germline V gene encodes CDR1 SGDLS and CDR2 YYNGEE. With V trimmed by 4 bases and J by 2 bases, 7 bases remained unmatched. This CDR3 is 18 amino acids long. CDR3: CASSLRTSGRAPYNEQFF. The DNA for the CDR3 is TGTGCCAGCAGCCTCCGGACTAGCGGGAGGGCCCCCTACAATGAGCAGTTCTTC. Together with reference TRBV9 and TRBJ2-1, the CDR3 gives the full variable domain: DSGVTQTPKHLITATGQRVTLRCSPRSGDLSVYWYQQSLDQGLQFLIQYYNGEERAKGNILERFSAQQFPDLHSELNLSSLELGDSALYFCASSLRTSGRAPYNEQFFGPGTRLTVL.

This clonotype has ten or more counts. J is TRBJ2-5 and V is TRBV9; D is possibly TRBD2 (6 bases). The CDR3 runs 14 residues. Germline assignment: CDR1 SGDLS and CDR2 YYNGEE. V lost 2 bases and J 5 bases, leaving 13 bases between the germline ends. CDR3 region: CASSVSSVGETQYF. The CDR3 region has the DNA TGTGCCAGCAGCGTTTCTAGCGTTGGGGAGACCCAGTACTTC.

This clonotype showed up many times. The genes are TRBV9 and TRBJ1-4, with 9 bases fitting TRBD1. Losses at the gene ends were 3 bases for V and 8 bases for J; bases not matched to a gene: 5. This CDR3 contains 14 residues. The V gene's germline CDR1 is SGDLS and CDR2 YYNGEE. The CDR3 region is CASSEQGAGEKLFF. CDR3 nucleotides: TGTGCCAGCAGCGAACAGGGGGCTGGAGAAAAACTGTTTTTT.

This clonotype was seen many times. The CDR3 region is CASSVVSGRSHETQYF. CDR3 sequence (DNA): TGTGCCAGCAGCGTAGTTAGCGGGAGATCCCACGAGACCCAGTACTTC. The chain is built from TRBV9 and TRBJ2-5; 9 bases align to TRBD2. The trim removed 0 bases at V and 5 bases at J, leaving 8 bases unmatched. This CDR3 region has 16 residues. Germline V lookup: CDR1 SGDLS, CDR2 YYNGEE.

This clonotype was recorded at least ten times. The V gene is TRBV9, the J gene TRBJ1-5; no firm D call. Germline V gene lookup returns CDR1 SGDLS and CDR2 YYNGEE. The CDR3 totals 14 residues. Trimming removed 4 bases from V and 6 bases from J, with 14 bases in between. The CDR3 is CASSPRPVGQPQHF. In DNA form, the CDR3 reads TGTGCCAGCAGCCCCCGTCCCGTCGGTCAGCCCCAGCATTTT.

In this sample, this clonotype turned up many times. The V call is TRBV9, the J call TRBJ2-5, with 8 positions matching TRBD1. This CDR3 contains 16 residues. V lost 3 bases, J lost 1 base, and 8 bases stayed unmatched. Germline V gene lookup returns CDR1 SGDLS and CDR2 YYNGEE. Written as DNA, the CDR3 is TGTGCCAGCAGCGCGGGACGCGGACAGGGCCAAGAGACCCAGTACTTC. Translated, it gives CASSAGRGQGQETQYF.

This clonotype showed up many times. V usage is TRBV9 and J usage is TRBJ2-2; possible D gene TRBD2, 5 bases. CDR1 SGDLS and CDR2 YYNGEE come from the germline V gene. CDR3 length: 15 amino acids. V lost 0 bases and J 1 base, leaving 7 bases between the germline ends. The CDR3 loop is CASSVASQNTGELFF. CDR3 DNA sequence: TGTGCCAGCAGCGTAGCTAGCCAGAACACCGGGGAGCTGTTTTTT.